The source of this T cell receptor (beta chain) is a study of blood T cell repertoires in COVID-19 (dated by TCRdb to the early 2020s). With regard to the full study: Samples covering the acute and convalescent phases of COVID-19 were provided by collaborators in the United States, Italy and Spain. The prospective study material was composed of cDNA or gDNA derived from T cells, B-cell-depleted T cells, or PBMCs. Subjects who had been exposed to COVID-19, were actively infected with it, or had recovered from it provided the deeply sampled blood TCRbeta repertoires that made up the dataset. Nearly every sample came with metadata listing a de-identified subject ID, COVID-19 status, age in years and sex. A freely available public database, intended as a resource for researchers studying the immune response to SARS-CoV-2, is where the repertoires were released. The samples were drawn from two sources: the first 160 participants of the ongoing ImmuneRACE study, and approximately 1,300 subjects contributed by 6 global collaborators. Where available, HLA class I and class II types were taken from metadata supplied by the sample provider and were not determined by assay-based typing. Results the study describes overall, beyond this receptor: How much clinical and demographic metadata was included differed by source and by participant, and the metadata was provided uncurated.

For CDR1 and CDR2, the germline V gene (reference sequence) lists LNHDA and SQIVND. Inclusive of the bounding cysteine and phenylalanine, the CDR3 is 15 residues long. The read is trimmed to its CDR3 DNA, 45 bases read in frame from base 1. Germline trimming: 3 bases from V, 2 bases from J; junction bases outside gene matches: 7. TCRbeta CDR3 regions were amplified from genomic DNA by means of the immunoSEQ Assay, a bias-controlled multiplex PCR. Regarding the original processing steps: Within the assay, amplification of reference gene primers was used to estimate how many nucleated cells each sample contained. To quantify the absolute abundance of each unique TCRbeta CDR3 rearrangement, sequence reads were collapsed and filtered. For each sample, productive Simpson clonality was calculated by taking the square root of Simpson's diversity index across productive rearrangements. In its TCRdb copy, this immuneACCESS table keeps in-frame sequences only and misses some clones. Where compared with another copy, unresolved V genes explain less than half of these, and the others have no known cause. Clone size and the V and J calls come from that table; the DNA yielded D and trimming. The sample table holds about 110,000 clones, of which approximately 80% were seen once. Of the sample, about 14% is held by the ten largest clones.

Whole blood was collected in K2EDTA tubes by collaborating institutions according to the institutions' own protocols. Collaborator samples were shipped for TCRbeta analysis as frozen whole blood, isolated PBMCs, or DNA extracted from either sample type. With regard to this clone: This receptor's antigen is unknown. Base quality data are lacking; no much larger clone is found one base away.

This receptor was taken from a woman aged 55-69 years with acute or convalescent COVID-19. The chain couples TRBV19 to TRBJ2-7; 7 bases in the middle match TRBD2. What was sequenced was peripheral blood. This receptor has the CDR3 CASSMGGQSTYEQYF. The DNA sequence follows: TGTGCCAGTAGTATGGGAGGGCAGTCAACCTACGAGCAGTACTTC.